This T cell receptor beta chain derives from a study of cytomegalovirus exposure and HLA in healthy donors (dated by TCRdb to 2017 to 2019). About the full investigation: In an earlier analysis of under 750 of the donors, under 300 Gb of sequence data and approximately 120 million unique TCR beta sequences from roughly 200 million T cells were reported. Roughly five DR-DQ haplotypes were handled as single units for association and clustering because linkage in the cohort was strong. Among roughly 400 genotyped donors of the cohort, an average of around 220,000 unique TCR beta nucleotide sequences was sequenced per donor, of which 15% to 20% were non-productive. Among the roughly 400 genotyped donors, around 81% belonged to the genetic ancestry cluster associated with self-reported Caucasian donors. An early release covering roughly 640 HLA-typed donors comprised about 310 gigabases of sequencing data and approximately 80 million unique TCR sequences. Both class I and class II loci were covered by HLA typing, at four-digit resolution. Along with the roughly 670-subject first cohort, a separate validation cohort of approximately 110 different subjects was used. To predict cytomegalovirus infection status, the study combined high-throughput TCR immunosequencing, statistical association of individual TCRs with disease status, and machine learning. Rather than using new phenotypic data, the later analysis identified candidate immune exposures from TCR beta sequences and from how often those sequences occurred across donors. The T cell repertoires of 666 subjects were profiled by immunosequencing and related to cytomegalovirus serostatus. Every discovery cohort repertoire had been produced on one sequencing platform. To study patterns of TCR occurrence, a later analysis re-analyzed previously published TCR beta repertoires from just over 650 donors and added high-resolution HLA genotyping. Typing coverage differed by locus: A, B, C, DRB1 and DQB1 were typed in roughly 620-630 donors, DQA1 in roughly 500, DPA1 in approximately 600, and DPB1 in just under 490. In a later genetic analysis, genome-wide SNP genotypes for about three fifths of the 666 donors were used, and that subset was treated as a discovery cohort. The study was designed to test whether signatures of past pathogen exposure could be identified by cataloging public T cell receptors. An earlier analysis of about 620 of the donors applied high-throughput TCR beta sequencing to assess whether each TCR beta V gene segment acted as functional or pseudogenic. Donor age, sex, ethnicity and CMV serostatus were compiled alongside the repertoire data.

Findings and caveats that apply to the study as a whole: It was suggested by the authors that the approach could potentially be generalized to other disease states and immunological phenotypes. Broadly in line with IMGT annotations, most TCR beta V segments showed up in productive rearrangements about 87% or about 30% of the time in an earlier analysis of about 500 of the donors. A further reported finding was that TCR beta sequences accurately predicted the HLA-A and HLA-B alleles for most subjects in the first cohort. When HLA alleles, especially DR and DQ, strongly co-occurred, TCR associations were difficult to assign to individual alleles. Correlated functional status among segregating V segments might be attributable to linkage disequilibrium, but an unknown experimental factor could not be ruled out. In a later analysis, most CMV-associated TCR beta chains were found to appear HLA-restricted, with HLA associations seemingly driven largely by CMV exposure. Because some donors lacked HLA typing at each locus, the association tests relied only on the typed subset. This cohort had only TCR beta chains sequenced, and the lack of alpha or paired-chain data limited which features could be detected. In a later analysis, 16,951 TCR beta sequences were associated with specific HLA alleles at a false discovery rate of 0.05. In a later analysis, HLA-associated TCR beta chains were found to be more clonally expanded and to have lower generation probabilities than equally common non-associated chains. Cytomegalovirus status was reported to be diagnosed by the classifier with high specificity and sensitivity in both the original and validation cohorts. Roughly uniform sequencing depth across donors was assumed in presence/absence analyses, although this assumption may not hold. Some IMGT-functional V segments, including TRBV6-2 and TRBV6-3, could not be distinguished by the 87-base-pair reads and were therefore excluded. A later genetic analysis reported fewer N-insertions in productive TCRs among donors in an Asian-associated ancestry cluster than the roughly 700-donor mean. In a later analysis, the rate of TCR association differed among HLA loci, with DRB1 alleles having the most associated TCRs and HLA-C alleles having the fewest. An association between a missense DCLRE1C variant and V-gene and J-gene trimming of TCR beta chains was found in a later genetic analysis and replicated in an independent cohort. Most TCR sequences were observed very rarely across donors, whereas some public TCRs were present in many individuals. Immune exposure information for the cohort was limited to CMV serostatus. A group of highly shared sequence variants was considered likely to be a technical artifact of the sequencing pipeline. A later analysis reported that several top co-occurrence clusters appeared linked to parvovirus B19, influenza, CMV and Epstein-Barr virus. A total of 150 to 200 TCR beta chains were listed by the study as associated with cytomegalovirus. The earlier analysis of around 600 of the donors excluded roughly 17 rarely observed V segments, including chromosome 9 orphons, because counts were too low. In vitro tests confirmed that a few of the cytomegalovirus-associated TCR beta chains recognize cytomegalovirus antigens.

As regards this clone: Its target antigen remains unknown. One base away there is no much larger clone; base qualities are not given.

The library was built by means of the immunoSEQ multiplex PCR assay. The multiplex PCR relied on a mix of 60 forward primers for TCR Vbeta segments and 13 reverse primers for TCR Jbeta segments. The CDR3 region of rearranged TCR beta genes was amplified from genomic DNA with a multiplex PCR assay. On the Illumina HiSeq System, the amplified TCR beta libraries were sequenced as 87-base-pair reads. In the source study's methods: In a later analysis, tens of millions of unique TCR beta chains were counted across the approximately 670 repertoires, and roughly 11 million of these chains were shared by at least two donors. Raw reads were error-corrected and collapsed into unique sequences by a nearest-neighbor algorithm in which closely related sequences were merged to remove PCR and sequencing errors. V, D and J gene segments were assigned by aligning CDR3 sequences to IMGT reference sequences. For a sequence to be retained, a match of at least six nucleotides to both a V gene segment and a J gene segment was required. Rearrangements were called productive when the CDR3 lacked stop codons and stayed in frame with V and J; all others were non-productive. CDR3 was defined according to IMGT convention as the region running from the second conserved V-encoded cysteine to the conserved J-encoded phenylalanine. In an earlier analysis of approximately 590 of the donors, sequences lacking an unambiguous match to a single V gene segment were excluded. In an earlier analysis of approximately 590 of the donors, V segments were called functional above 56.7% productive rearrangements and were called segregating when the between-donor standard deviation exceeded 5%. A statistical classification framework was built for diagnosing cytomegalovirus status from the catalog of TCR beta chain sequences. A later analysis assigned V and J genes by comparing TCR nucleotide sequences with IMGT/GENE-DB human TR gene sequences. Using the TCRdist pipeline, a later analysis assigned CDR3 sequences along with most-parsimonious VDJ recombination scenarios. In a later analysis, each TCR beta chain was defined by its CDR3 amino acid sequence together with its V-gene family, and reads without a unique V-gene family were excluded. As a way to deal with suspected cross-contamination and a sequencing artifact, a later analysis dropped nearly 600 nucleotide sequences that were highly shared and had low generation probability. In a later analysis, a clonal expansion index was calculated for each public chain from normalized within-repertoire ranks of inferred template counts. A later analysis computed generation probabilities with a VDJ recombination model fitted to out-of-frame rearrangements, and checked the results against IGoR. In a later analysis, TCR-TCR, TCR-HLA and TCR-CMV co-occurrence was scored with hypergeometric tests, and a repertoire-size bias correction was applied to TCR pairs. False discovery rates were estimated in a later analysis by permuting HLA or CMV assignments 20 times. In a later analysis, co-occurring TCRs were grouped with DBSCAN, and TCRdist sequence similarity was added when clustering was performed within HLA-allele-positive subsets. For co-occurrence clustering, repertoires with fewer than 30,000 or more than 120,000 public chains were excluded, along with 5 or 6 repertoires with anomalous nucleotide sharing. Here the immuneACCESS table is served through TCRdb, limited to in-frame sequences with V and J called. Missing clones are a known gap in these copies; in checked studies unresolved V genes cover under half, and the rest lacks a known reason. That table gives V, J and clone size, and the DNA gave D and trimming. This sample holds 35,000 to 45,000 clones; about 72% were observed only once. Of the sample, around 8.4% is held by the ten largest clones.

From the germline V gene (reference sequence), CDR1 is SEHNR and CDR2 is FQNEAQ. Germline trimming amounts to 2 bases on V and 5 bases on J, with 4 as the count of junction bases outside the gene matches. Reading from cysteine to phenylalanine, the CDR3 counts 14 amino acids. Only CDR3 DNA is held: 42 bases, read in frame from base 1. The cohort comprised 670 or so healthy bone marrow donors. At the time of sampling, all cohort members were nominally healthy, though unrecorded immune exposures were likely present. The donor was CMV seropositive and was included in the group of 250 to 350 seropositive cohort members. Each donor provided a peripheral blood sample, and peripheral blood mononuclear cells were used for TCR beta sequencing. The Qiagen DNeasy Blood Extraction Kit was used to extract genomic DNA from the blood cell samples.

The rearrangement joined TRBV7-9 to TRBJ2-5; 8 central nucleotides agree with TRBD1. This receptor was obtained from a young woman in good health and CMV-seropositive. Specimen: PBMCs. The encoded CDR3 is CASSLSTGGETQYF. The DNA sequence is TGTGCCAGCAGCTTATCAACAGGGGGGGAGACCCAGTACTTC.